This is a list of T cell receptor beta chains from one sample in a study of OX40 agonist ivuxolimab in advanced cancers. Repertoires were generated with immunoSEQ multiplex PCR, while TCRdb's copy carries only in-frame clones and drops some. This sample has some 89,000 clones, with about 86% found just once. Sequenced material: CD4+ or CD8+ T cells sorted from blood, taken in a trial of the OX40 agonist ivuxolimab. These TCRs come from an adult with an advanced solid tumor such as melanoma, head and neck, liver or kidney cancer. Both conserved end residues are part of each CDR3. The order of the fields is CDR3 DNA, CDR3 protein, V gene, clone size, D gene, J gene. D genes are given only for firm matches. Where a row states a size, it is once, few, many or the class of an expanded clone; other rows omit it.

DNA: TGTGCCAGCAGGACACCGGGCGGGACCCGGGCTTTCTTT; CDR3: CASRTPGGTRAFF; V: TRBV6-5; size: .; D: .; J: TRBJ1-1
DNA: TGCGCCAGCAGTGAGATCGAAGGTCATAGCAATCAGCCCCAGCATTTT; CDR3: CASSEIEGHSNQPQHF; V: TRBV10-1; size: .; D: .; J: TRBJ1-5
DNA: TGTGCCAGCAGCTTAGTGGTCAGAACCCCCTACGAGCAGTACTTC; CDR3: CASSLVVRTPYEQYF; V: TRBV7-2; size: .; D: .; J: TRBJ2-7
DNA: TGTGCCAGCTCACCACTGGGGGGGACTGAAGCTTTCTTT; CDR3: CASSPLGGTEAFF; V: TRBV18; size: .; D: .; J: TRBJ1-1
DNA: TGTGCCAGCAGTGAAGAGACAGACGAGCAGTACTTC; CDR3: CASSEETDEQYF; V: TRBV6-1; size: .; D: .; J: TRBJ2-7
DNA: TGTGCCAGCAGTTTATCCGCGACTAGGAGCTCCTACAATGAGCAGTTCTTC; CDR3: CASSLSATRSSYNEQFF; V: TRBV28; size: .; D: .; J: TRBJ2-1
DNA: TGTGCCAGCAGCTTGGACAGCAATCAGCCCCAGCATTTT; CDR3: CASSLDSNQPQHF; V: TRBV5-4; size: .; D: .; J: TRBJ1-5
DNA: TGTGCCAGCAGCTTGAGGCCTAGCGGGGGGCGCTTATCCTACGAGCAGTACTTC; CDR3: CASSLRPSGGRLSYEQYF; V: TRBV5-4; size: .; D: TRBD2; J: TRBJ2-7
DNA: TGTGCCTGGAACAGGGCCGGGGCCAACGTCCTGACTTTC; CDR3: CAWNRAGANVLTF; V: TRBV30; size: .; D: .; J: TRBJ2-6
DNA: TGTGCCACCAGCAGAGACGGCGCGGTCCAGTTCTTC; CDR3: CATSRDGAVQFF; V: TRBV15; size: .; D: .; J: TRBJ2-1
DNA: TGTGCCAGCAGCCCACAGGGGGCAGATACGCAGTATTTT; CDR3: CASSPQGADTQYF; V: TRBV13; size: .; D: TRBD1; J: TRBJ2-3
DNA: TGTGCTAGTGGTTTGGGGCAGGGTGATGAAAAACTGTTTTTT; CDR3: CASGLGQGDEKLFF; V: TRBV12-5; size: .; D: .; J: TRBJ1-4
DNA: TGTGCCAGCAGCGTACGGGGGGGGACAGATACGCAGTATTTT; CDR3: CASSVRGGTDTQYF; V: TRBV9; size: .; D: TRBD2; J: TRBJ2-3
DNA: TGCGCCAGCAGCTGGGGACAGGGGTCAGATACGCAGTATTTT; CDR3: CASSWGQGSDTQYF; V: TRBV5-1; size: .; D: TRBD1; J: TRBJ2-3
DNA: TGTGCCAGCAGCGTAGGCGAGGGGAACACTGAAGCTTTCTTT; CDR3: CASSVGEGNTEAFF; V: TRBV9; size: once; D: .; J: TRBJ1-1
DNA: TGTGCCAGCAGCGAAAGGACTTCCGAAAAACTGTTTTTT; CDR3: CASSERTSEKLFF; V: TRBV6-6; size: .; D: .; J: TRBJ1-4
DNA: TGTGCCAGCAGTGAAAGAAACACCGGGGAGCTGTTTTTT; CDR3: CASSERNTGELFF; V: TRBV2; size: .; D: .; J: TRBJ2-2
DNA: TGTGCCAGCAGTAACGGCCTCGGGACCTACAATGAGCAGTTCTTC; CDR3: CASSNGLGTYNEQFF; V: TRBV6-5; size: .; D: .; J: TRBJ2-1
DNA: TGTGCCAGTAGTATAGAGAGCGGGGGGGCCGGTGAGACCCAGTACTTC; CDR3: CASSIESGGAGETQYF; V: TRBV19; size: .; D: TRBD2; J: TRBJ2-5
DNA: TGTGCCAGCAGTTTATCGCTAGGGAACACTGAAGCTTTCTTT; CDR3: CASSLSLGNTEAFF; V: TRBV27; size: .; D: .; J: TRBJ1-1
DNA: TGTGCCAGCAGTGCCGGGACAGCTACCTACGAGCAGTACTTC; CDR3: CASSAGTATYEQYF; V: TRBV6-6; size: .; D: TRBD1; J: TRBJ2-7
DNA: TGTGCCAGAAGCGGGCCCCGGACGGTAAACACTGAAGCTTTCTTT; CDR3: CARSGPRTVNTEAFF; V: TRBV5-3; size: .; D: .; J: TRBJ1-1
DNA: TGTGCCAGCAGCCAGTCCAGGGGGGACGGCGAGAACTATGGCTACACCTTC; CDR3: CASSQSRGDGENYGYTF; V: TRBV4-2; size: .; D: TRBD1; J: TRBJ1-2
DNA: TGTGCCAGTAGTATCCGGGTTGAAGACAATGAGCAGTTCTTC; CDR3: CASSIRVEDNEQFF; V: TRBV19; size: .; D: .; J: TRBJ2-1
DNA: TGTGCCAGCAGTGAGCGGGGATGGAGCACAGATACGCAGTATTTT; CDR3: CASSERGWSTDTQYF; V: TRBV2; size: .; D: .; J: TRBJ2-3
DNA: TGCGCCAGCAGCCAAGAAGGCAGCTTCCCCGGGGAGCTGTTTTTT; CDR3: CASSQEGSFPGELFF; V: TRBV4-3; size: .; D: .; J: TRBJ2-2
DNA: TGTGCCAGCAGCTTCGTGGACACCAGCTCTGGAAACACCATATATTTT; CDR3: CASSFVDTSSGNTIYF; V: TRBV5-6; size: .; D: .; J: TRBJ1-3
DNA: TGTGCCAGCAGACGACAAGAGAGCAATCAGCCCCAGCATTTT; CDR3: CASRRQESNQPQHF; V: TRBV6-6; size: .; D: .; J: TRBJ1-5
DNA: TGTGCCAGCAGGCAACCGGGGTACAATGAGCAGTTCTTC; CDR3: CASRQPGYNEQFF; V: TRBV27; size: .; D: .; J: TRBJ2-1
DNA: TGTGCCAGTAGGGGGACGGGGTCGGGTAACTATGGCTACACCTTC; CDR3: CASRGTGSGNYGYTF; V: TRBV19; size: .; D: .; J: TRBJ1-2
DNA: TGTGCCAGCAGCTCGGGACTAGCGGGAGAGACCCAGTACTTC; CDR3: CASSSGLAGETQYF; V: TRBV7-3; size: .; D: TRBD2; J: TRBJ2-5
DNA: TGTGCCAGCAGCGTAGTGAGGGCTGGGGCCAACGTCCTGACTTTC; CDR3: CASSVVRAGANVLTF; V: TRBV9; size: .; D: .; J: TRBJ2-6
DNA: TGTGCCAGCAGCGAACCCGACAGGGGTAGCAATCAGCCCCAGCATTTT; CDR3: CASSEPDRGSNQPQHF; V: TRBV4-2; size: .; D: TRBD1; J: TRBJ1-5
DNA: TGTGCCAGCAGCTTAGAACTGGGGGCAGATACGCAGTATTTT; CDR3: CASSLELGADTQYF; V: TRBV7-2; size: once; D: .; J: TRBJ2-3
DNA: TGTGCCAGCAGCTTACACGGGTCACCCCTCCACTTT; CDR3: CASSLHGSPLHF; V: TRBV6-5; size: .; D: .; J: TRBJ1-6
DNA: TGTGCTAGTGGTCCGACGGGTGAGCAGTTCTTC; CDR3: CASGPTGEQFF; V: TRBV12-5; size: .; D: .; J: TRBJ2-1
DNA: TGTGCCAGCAGCTTAGTACGGGCCTCCAACACTGAAGCTTTCTTT; CDR3: CASSLVRASNTEAFF; V: TRBV11-2; size: .; D: .; J: TRBJ1-1
DNA: TGTGCCAGTAGTATAGGGACAACCTTCTACGAGCAGTACTTC; CDR3: CASSIGTTFYEQYF; V: TRBV19; size: .; D: .; J: TRBJ2-7
DNA: TGTGCCTGGAGGAAAGGGGCCCAGAACACTGAAGCTTTCTTT; CDR3: CAWRKGAQNTEAFF; V: TRBV30; size: .; D: .; J: TRBJ1-1
DNA: TGCGCCAGCAGTTCGGCGGCGCGGACAGGGGGTCACTATGGCTACACCTTC; CDR3: CASSSAARTGGHYGYTF; V: TRBV5-1; size: once; D: TRBD1; J: TRBJ1-2
DNA: TGTGCCAGCAGTCCAAGTTGGGGTGCGCGTCAGCCCCAGCATTTT; CDR3: CASSPSWGARQPQHF; V: TRBV11-3; size: once; D: .; J: TRBJ1-5
DNA: TGTGCCAGCTCACCCGGGACACAGGGAAACACCATATATTTT; CDR3: CASSPGTQGNTIYF; V: TRBV18; size: .; D: .; J: TRBJ1-3
DNA: TGTGCCAGCAGCCCCCCAGGGTTCTATGGCTACACCTTC; CDR3: CASSPPGFYGYTF; V: TRBV11-2; size: .; D: .; J: TRBJ1-2
DNA: TGTGCCAGCAGCTTGAAGGTGGGAGCTAACTATGGCTACACCTTC; CDR3: CASSLKVGANYGYTF; V: TRBV5-4; size: .; D: .; J: TRBJ1-2
DNA: TGTGCCAGCAGCTTAGGGGCGGACGGCTACAATGAGCAGTTCTTC; CDR3: CASSLGADGYNEQFF; V: TRBV7-2; size: .; D: .; J: TRBJ2-1
DNA: TGTGCCAGCAGCCCGGCTAGCGGGGGTGACTTAGCCAAAAACATTCAGTACTTC; CDR3: CASSPASGGDLAKNIQYF; V: TRBV7-6; size: .; D: TRBD2; J: TRBJ2-4
DNA: TGTGCCAGCAGCCCCCAGGGGCAGGACACCGGGGAGCTGTTTTTT; CDR3: CASSPQGQDTGELFF; V: TRBV7-2; size: .; D: .; J: TRBJ2-2
DNA: TGTGCCAGCAGCTTAGACGTCTTTGAAGCTTTCTTT; CDR3: CASSLDVFEAFF; V: TRBV11-2; size: .; D: .; J: TRBJ1-1
DNA: TGTGCCAGCGGAATGAACAGGGGCCGGGGGACCTCTGGGGCCAACGTCCTGACTTTC; CDR3: CASGMNRGRGTSGANVLTF; V: TRBV27; size: .; D: .; J: TRBJ2-6
DNA: TGCGCCAGCAGCTTGGCGGGACGGGACAATTCACCCCTCCACTTT; CDR3: CASSLAGRDNSPLHF; V: TRBV5-1; size: .; D: .; J: TRBJ1-6
DNA: TGTGCCAGCAGCTTGGACGGGTATAATTCACCCCTCCACTTT; CDR3: CASSLDGYNSPLHF; V: TRBV7-2; size: .; D: .; J: TRBJ1-6
DNA: TGTGCCAGCAGCCAAGACAGTCATCAGCCCCAGCATTTT; CDR3: CASSQDSHQPQHF; V: TRBV5-5; size: .; D: .; J: TRBJ1-5
DNA: TGTTCCAGCAGATCAATCGACAGGGGCCATCAGACCCAGTACTTC; CDR3: CSSRSIDRGHQTQYF; V: TRBV6-5; size: .; D: TRBD1; J: TRBJ2-5